Detailed here is one T cell receptor (beta chain). Some clones are missing from TCRdb's copy, which holds only in-frame ones; the method was immunoSEQ multiplex PCR. In the table there are about 130,000 clones, about four fifths of which are singletons. V shed 2 bases and J 3 bases; nucleotides not matched to a gene: 7. The CDR3 covers 17 residues. Germline CDR1 is MGHRA and CDR2 is YSYEKL. Seattle-derived patients entered the study during active infection and were followed longitudinally. This record comes from a study of blood T cell repertoires in COVID-19. Source material: peripheral blood. This clonotype was sampled from a man aged 30 to 45 with COVID-19, enrolled during active disease. V gene TRBV4-1 combines with J gene TRBJ2-7; 13 bases align to TRBD2. The CDR3 here is CASSQPTSGRAVYEQYF. The CDR3 DNA reads as TGCGCCAGCAGCCAACCCACTAGCGGGAGGGCGGTCTACGAGCAGTACTTC.